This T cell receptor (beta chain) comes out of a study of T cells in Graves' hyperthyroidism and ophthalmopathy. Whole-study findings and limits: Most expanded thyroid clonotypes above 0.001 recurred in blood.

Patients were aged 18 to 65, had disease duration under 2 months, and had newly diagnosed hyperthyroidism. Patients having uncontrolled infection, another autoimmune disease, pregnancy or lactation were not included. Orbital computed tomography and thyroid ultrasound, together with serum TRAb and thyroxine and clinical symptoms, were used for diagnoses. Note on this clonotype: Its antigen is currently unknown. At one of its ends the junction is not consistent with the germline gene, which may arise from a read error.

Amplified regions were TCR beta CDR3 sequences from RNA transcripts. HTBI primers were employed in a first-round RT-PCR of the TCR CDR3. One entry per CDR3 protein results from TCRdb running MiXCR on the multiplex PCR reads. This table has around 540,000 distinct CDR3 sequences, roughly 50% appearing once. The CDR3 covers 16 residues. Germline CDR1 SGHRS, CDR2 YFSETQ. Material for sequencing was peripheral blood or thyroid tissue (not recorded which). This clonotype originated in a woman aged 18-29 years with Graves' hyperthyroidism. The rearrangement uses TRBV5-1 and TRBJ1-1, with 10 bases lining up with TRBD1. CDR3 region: CASSFWDRGKDTEASF. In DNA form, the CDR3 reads TGCGCCAGCAGCTTCTGGGACAGGGGTAAGGACACTGAAGCTTCCTTT.